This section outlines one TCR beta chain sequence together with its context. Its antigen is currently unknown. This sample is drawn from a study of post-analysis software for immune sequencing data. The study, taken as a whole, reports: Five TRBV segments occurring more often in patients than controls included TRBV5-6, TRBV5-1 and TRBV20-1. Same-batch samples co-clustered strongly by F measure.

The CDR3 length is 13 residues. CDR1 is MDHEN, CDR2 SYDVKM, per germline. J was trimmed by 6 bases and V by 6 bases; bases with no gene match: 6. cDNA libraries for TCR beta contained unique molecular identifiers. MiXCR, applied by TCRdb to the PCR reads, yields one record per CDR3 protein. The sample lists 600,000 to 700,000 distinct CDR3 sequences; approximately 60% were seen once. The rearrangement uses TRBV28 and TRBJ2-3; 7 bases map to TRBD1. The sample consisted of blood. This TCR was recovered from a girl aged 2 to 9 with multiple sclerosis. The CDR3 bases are TGTGCCAGCAGGATACAGGGGTACGATACGCAGTATTTT. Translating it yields CASRIQGYDTQYF. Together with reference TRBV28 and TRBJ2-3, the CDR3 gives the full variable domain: DVKVTQSSRYLVKRTGEKVFLECVQDMDHENMFWYRQDPGLGLRLIYFSYDVKMKEKGDIPEGYSVSREKKERFSLILESASTNQTSMYLCASRIQGYDTQYFGPGTRLTVL.